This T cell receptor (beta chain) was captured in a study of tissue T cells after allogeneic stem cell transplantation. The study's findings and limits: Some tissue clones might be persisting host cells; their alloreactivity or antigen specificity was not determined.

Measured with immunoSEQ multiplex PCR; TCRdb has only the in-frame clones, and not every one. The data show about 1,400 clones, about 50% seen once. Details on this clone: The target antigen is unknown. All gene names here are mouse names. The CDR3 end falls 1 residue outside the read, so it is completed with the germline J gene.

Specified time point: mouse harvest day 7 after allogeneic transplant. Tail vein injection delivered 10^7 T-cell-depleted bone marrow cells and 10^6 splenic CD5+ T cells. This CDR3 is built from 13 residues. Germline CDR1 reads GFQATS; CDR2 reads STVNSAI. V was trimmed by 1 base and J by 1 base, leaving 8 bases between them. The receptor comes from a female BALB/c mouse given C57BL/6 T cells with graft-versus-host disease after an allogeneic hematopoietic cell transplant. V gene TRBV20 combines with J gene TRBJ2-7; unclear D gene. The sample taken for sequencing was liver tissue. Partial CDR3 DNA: TGTGGTGCTAGGGGACGGAATTCCTATGAACAGTAC. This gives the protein CGARGRNSYEQY. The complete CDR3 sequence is CGARGRNSYEQYF.